These T cell receptor beta chains were read from a single sample in a study of molecular identifiers for immune sequencing clone quantification. One entry per CDR3 protein results from TCRdb running MiXCR on the PCR reads. The table includes 100,000 or so distinct CDR3 sequences, roughly a third detected once. The sample was naive CD8+ T cells from blood, with Jurkat cell RNA spiked in. These receptors all come from a human donor in good health. Some libraries in this study had Jurkat cell RNA spiked in. Each CDR3 is given without its conserved first and last residue. The order of the fields is V gene, J gene, CDR3 protein.

v_gene: TRBV7-9; j_gene: TRBJ2-3; CDR3aa: ASSLGITDTQY
v_gene: TRBV28; j_gene: TRBJ2-4; CDR3aa: ASSFWGDVNIQY
v_gene: TRBV12-3/TRBV12-4; j_gene: TRBJ2-1; CDR3aa: ASSPPGEQF
v_gene: TRBV7-2; j_gene: TRBJ2-1; CDR3aa: ASKTYNEQF
v_gene: TRBV4-1; j_gene: TRBJ2-7; CDR3aa: ASSQAGMDYEQY
v_gene: TRBV6-2/TRBV6-3; j_gene: TRBJ2-6; CDR3aa: ASSYQSGAGANVLT
v_gene: TRBV6-2/TRBV6-3; j_gene: TRBJ2-7; CDR3aa: ASSTGTSDTYEQY
v_gene: TRBV4-1; j_gene: TRBJ2-7; CDR3aa: ASSLTRDTYEQY
v_gene: TRBV2; j_gene: TRBJ2-1; CDR3aa: ASSDKRPSYNEQF
v_gene: TRBV19; j_gene: TRBJ1-5; CDR3aa: ACSPTGGYQPQH
v_gene: TRBV11-2; j_gene: TRBJ2-5; CDR3aa: ASSAQGQETQY
v_gene: TRBV27; j_gene: TRBJ2-2; CDR3aa: ASSPSGTSGSTGELF
v_gene: TRBV5-6; j_gene: TRBJ2-7; CDR3aa: ASSSESSRDRVNEQY
v_gene: TRBV10-3; j_gene: TRBJ2-7; CDR3aa: AISSTSGYEQY
v_gene: TRBV21-1; j_gene: TRBJ2-2; CDR3aa: ASSGRGGQELF